This T cell receptor (beta chain) derives from a study of a mutant IDH1 vaccine in newly diagnosed glioma. Regarding time point: week 35, safety follow-up. Every vaccine dose comprised 300 ug of mutant IDH1 20-mer peptide plus topical imiquimod. A word on this clone: Its antigen is currently unknown.

Germline CDR1 MNHNS, CDR2 SASEGT. The V and J ends lost 7 bases and 4 bases, in that order; junction bases with no gene match: 7. CDR3 length equals 13 residues. Assay: immunoSEQ multiplex PCR; the TCRdb copy retains only in-frame clones and omits some. This sample has approximately 60,000 clones, with roughly nine tenths found just once. The chain has TRBV6-1 and TRBJ2-7; TRBD1 matches at 7 bases. The specimen comprised PBMCs, sampled from a glioma patient whose treatment included an IDH1 peptide vaccine. The clonotype originates from a man in his forties or fifties with glioma. CDR3 sequence reads: CASKFDRAYEQYF. The CDR3 region has the DNA TGTGCCAGCAAATTCGACAGGGCTTACGAGCAGTACTTC.